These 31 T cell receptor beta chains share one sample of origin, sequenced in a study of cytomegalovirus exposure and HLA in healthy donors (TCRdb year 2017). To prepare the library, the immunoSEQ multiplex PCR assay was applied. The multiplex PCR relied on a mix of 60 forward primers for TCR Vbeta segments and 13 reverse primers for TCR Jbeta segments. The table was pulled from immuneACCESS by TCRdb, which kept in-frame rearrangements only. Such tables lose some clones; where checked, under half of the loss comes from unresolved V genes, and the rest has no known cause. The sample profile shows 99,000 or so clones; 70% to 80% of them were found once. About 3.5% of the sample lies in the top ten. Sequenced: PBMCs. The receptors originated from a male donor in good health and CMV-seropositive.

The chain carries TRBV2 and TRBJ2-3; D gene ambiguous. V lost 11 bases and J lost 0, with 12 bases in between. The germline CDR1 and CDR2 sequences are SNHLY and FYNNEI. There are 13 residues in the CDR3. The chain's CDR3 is CAVSGASTDTQYF. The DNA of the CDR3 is TGTGCCGTCTCAGGTGCGAGCACAGATACGCAGTATTTT.

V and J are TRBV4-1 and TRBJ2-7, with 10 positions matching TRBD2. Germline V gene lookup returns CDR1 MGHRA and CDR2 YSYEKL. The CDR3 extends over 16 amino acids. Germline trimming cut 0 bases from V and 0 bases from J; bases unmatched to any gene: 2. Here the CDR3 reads CASSQDASGGSYEQYF. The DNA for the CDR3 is TGCGCCAGCAGCCAAGATGCTAGCGGGGGCTCCTACGAGCAGTACTTC.

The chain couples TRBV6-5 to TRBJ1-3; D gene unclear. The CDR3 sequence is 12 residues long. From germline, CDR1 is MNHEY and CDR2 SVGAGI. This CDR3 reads CAVEGSGNTIYF. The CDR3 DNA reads TGTGCAGTCGAGGGATCTGGAAACACCATATATTTT.

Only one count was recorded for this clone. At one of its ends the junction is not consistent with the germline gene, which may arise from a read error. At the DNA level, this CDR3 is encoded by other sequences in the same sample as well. In DNA, the CDR3 is TGCAGCGTTGGGGAGGGCACCTATGGTTACACCTTC. It translates to CSVGEGTYGYTF. This chain links TRBV29-1 with TRBJ1-2; D is uncertain. Looked up from germline, CDR1 is SQVTM and CDR2 is ANQGSEA. The CDR3 loop spans 12 amino acids.

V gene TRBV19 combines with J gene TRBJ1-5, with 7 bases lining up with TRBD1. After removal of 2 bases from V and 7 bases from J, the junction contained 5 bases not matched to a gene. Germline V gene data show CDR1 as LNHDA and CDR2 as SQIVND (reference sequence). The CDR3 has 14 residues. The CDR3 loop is CASSITGVGQPQHF. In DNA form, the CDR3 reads TGTGCCAGTAGTATAACAGGGGTTGGACAGCCCCAGCATTTT.

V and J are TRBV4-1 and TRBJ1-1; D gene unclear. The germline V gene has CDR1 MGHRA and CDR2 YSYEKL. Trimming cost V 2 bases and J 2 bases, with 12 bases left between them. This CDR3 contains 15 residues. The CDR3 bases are TGCGCCAGCAGCCAAAACGTGATAGAAAACACTGAAGCTTTCTTT. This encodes CASSQNVIENTEAFF.

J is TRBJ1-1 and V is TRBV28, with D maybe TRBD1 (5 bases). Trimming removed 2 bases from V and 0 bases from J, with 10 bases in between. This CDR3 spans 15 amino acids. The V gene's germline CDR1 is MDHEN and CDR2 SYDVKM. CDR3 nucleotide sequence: TGTGCCAGCAGTTTACAGGGAACCCTGAACACTGAAGCTTTCTTT. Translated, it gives CASSLQGTLNTEAFF. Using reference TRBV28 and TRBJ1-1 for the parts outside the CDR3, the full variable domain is DVKVTQSSRYLVKRTGEKVFLECVQDMDHENMFWYRQDPGLGLRLIYFSYDVKMKEKGDIPEGYSVSREKKERFSLILESASTNQTSMYLCASSLQGTLNTEAFFGQGTRLTVV.

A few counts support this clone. The CDR3 is CASSGEAYEQYF. The CDR3 DNA follows: TGTGCCAGCAGTGGAGAGGCCTACGAGCAGTACTTC. The rearrangement uses TRBV25-1 and TRBJ2-7, with D unclear. V lost 4 bases, J lost 2 bases, and 6 bases lay in between. The CDR3 sequence is 12 residues long. CDR1 and CDR2 (germline): MGHDK, SYGVNS.

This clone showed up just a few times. CDR3 loop: CASSAHRDRGGEQYF. Written as DNA, the CDR3 is TGTGCCAGCAGCGCACACCGGGACAGAGGGGGCGAGCAGTACTTC. The chain couples TRBV4-2 to TRBJ2-7; 7 bases agree with TRBD1. CDR3 size: 15 residues. The V gene end was trimmed by 5 bases and the J gene end by 6 bases; junction bases not matched to a gene: 13. Germline V gene sequence: CDR1 LGHNA, CDR2 YNFKEQ.

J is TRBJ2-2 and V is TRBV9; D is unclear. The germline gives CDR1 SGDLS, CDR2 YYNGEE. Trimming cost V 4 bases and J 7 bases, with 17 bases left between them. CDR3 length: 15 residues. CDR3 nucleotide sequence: TGTGCCAGCAGCCCTCTTCTCGGTTCGGGCGGGGAGCTGTTTTTT. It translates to CASSPLLGSGGELFF. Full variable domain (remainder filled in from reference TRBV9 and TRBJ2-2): DSGVTQTPKHLITATGQRVTLRCSPRSGDLSVYWYQQSLDQGLQFLIQYYNGEERAKGNILERFSAQQFPDLHSELNLSSLELGDSALYFCASSPLLGSGGELFFGEGSRLTVL.

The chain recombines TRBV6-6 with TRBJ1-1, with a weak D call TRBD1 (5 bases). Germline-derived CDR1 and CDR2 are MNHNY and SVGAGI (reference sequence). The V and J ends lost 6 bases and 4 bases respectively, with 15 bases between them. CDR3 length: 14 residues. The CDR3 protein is CASRNSGASTEAFF. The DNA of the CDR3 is TGTGCCAGCAGAAACAGTGGGGCTAGCACTGAAGCTTTCTTT.

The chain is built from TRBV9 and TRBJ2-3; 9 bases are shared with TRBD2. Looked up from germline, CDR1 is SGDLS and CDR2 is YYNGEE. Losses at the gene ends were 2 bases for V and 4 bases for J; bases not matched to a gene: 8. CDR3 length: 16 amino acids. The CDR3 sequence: CASSVPRGGGADTQYF. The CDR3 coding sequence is TGTGCCAGCAGCGTCCCCCGGGGCGGGGGGGCAGATACGCAGTATTTT.

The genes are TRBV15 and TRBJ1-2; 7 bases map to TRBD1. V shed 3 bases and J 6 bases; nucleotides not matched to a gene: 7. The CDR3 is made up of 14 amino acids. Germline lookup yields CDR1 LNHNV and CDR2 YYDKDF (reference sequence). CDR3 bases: TGTGCCACCAGCAGGCCGGACAGGACCCATGGCTACACCTTC. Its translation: CATSRPDRTHGYTF. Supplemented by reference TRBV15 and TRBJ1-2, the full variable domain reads DAMVIQNPRYQVTQFGKPVTLSCSQTLNHNVMYWYQQKSSQAPKLLFHYYDKDFNNEADTPDNFQSRRPNTSFCFLDIRSPGLGDTAMYLCATSRPDRTHGYTFGSGTRLTVV.

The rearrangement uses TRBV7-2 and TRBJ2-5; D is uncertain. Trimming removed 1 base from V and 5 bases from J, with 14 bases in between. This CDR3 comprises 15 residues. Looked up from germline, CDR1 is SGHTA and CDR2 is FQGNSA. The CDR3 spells CASSLDPELLETQYF. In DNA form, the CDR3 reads TGTGCCAGCAGCTTAGACCCAGAACTATTGGAGACCCAGTACTTC.

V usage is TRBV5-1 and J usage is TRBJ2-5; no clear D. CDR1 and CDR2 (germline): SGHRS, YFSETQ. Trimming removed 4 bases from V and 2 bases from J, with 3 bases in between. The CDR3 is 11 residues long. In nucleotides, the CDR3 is TGCGCCAGCAGCCAGCAAGAGACCCAGTACTTC. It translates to CASSQQETQYF.

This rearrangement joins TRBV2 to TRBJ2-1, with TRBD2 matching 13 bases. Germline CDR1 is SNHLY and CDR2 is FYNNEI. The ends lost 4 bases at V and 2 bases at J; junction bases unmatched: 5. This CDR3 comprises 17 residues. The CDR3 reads CASSGTSGGPTYNEQFF. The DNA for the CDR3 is TGTGCCAGCAGTGGGACTAGCGGGGGTCCGACCTACAATGAGCAGTTCTTC.

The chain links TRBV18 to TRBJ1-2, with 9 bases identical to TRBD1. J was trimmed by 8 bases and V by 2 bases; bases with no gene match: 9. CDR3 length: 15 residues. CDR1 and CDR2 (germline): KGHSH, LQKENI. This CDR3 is CASSPTQDRGAGYTF. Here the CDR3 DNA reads TGTGCCAGCTCACCAACCCAAGACAGGGGGGCCGGCTACACCTTC.

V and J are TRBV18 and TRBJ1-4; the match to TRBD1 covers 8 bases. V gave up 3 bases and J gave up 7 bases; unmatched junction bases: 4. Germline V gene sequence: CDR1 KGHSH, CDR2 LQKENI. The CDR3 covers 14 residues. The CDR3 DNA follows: TGTGCCAGCTCACCGGGACAGGCGGGTGAAAAACTGTTTTTT. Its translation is CASSPGQAGEKLFF.

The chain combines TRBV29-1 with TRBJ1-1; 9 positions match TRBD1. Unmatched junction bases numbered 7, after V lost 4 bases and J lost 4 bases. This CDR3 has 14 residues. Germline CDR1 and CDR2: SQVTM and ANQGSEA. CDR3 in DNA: TGCAGCGTTGTCGAACAGGGGGCAGTCACTGAAGCTTTCTTT. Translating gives CSVVEQGAVTEAFF.

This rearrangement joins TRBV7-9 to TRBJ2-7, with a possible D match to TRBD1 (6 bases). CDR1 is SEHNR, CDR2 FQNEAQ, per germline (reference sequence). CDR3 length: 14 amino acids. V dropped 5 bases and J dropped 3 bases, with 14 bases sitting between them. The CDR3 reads CASSPRGGYYEQYF. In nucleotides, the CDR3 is TGTGCCAGCAGCCCCAGAGGGGGATACTACGAGCAGTACTTC. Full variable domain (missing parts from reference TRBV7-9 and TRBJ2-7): DTGVSQNPRHKITKRGQNVTFRCDPISEHNRLYWYRQTLGQGPEFLTYFQNEAQLEKSRLLSDRFSAERPKGSFSTLEIQRTEQGDSAMYLCASSPRGGYYEQYFGPGTRLTVT.

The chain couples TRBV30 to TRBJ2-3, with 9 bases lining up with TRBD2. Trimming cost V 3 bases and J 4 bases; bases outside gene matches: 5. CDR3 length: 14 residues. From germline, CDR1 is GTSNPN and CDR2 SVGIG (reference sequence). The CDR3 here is CAWSKSGGSDTQYF. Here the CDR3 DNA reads TGTGCCTGGAGCAAAAGCGGGGGGTCAGATACGCAGTATTTT.

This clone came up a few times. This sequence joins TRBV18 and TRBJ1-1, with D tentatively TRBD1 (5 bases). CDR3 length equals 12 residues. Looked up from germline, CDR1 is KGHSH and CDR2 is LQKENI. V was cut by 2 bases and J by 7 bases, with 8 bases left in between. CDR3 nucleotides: TGTGCCAGCTCACCAGACAGAAGTGAAGCTTTCTTT. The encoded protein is CASSPDRSEAFF. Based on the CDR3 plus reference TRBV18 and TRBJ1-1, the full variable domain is NAGVMQNPRHLVRRRGQEARLRCSPMKGHSHVYWYRQLPEEGLKFMVYLQKENIIDESGMPKERFSAEFPKEGPSILRIQQVVRGDSAAYFCASSPDRSEAFFGQGTRLTVV.

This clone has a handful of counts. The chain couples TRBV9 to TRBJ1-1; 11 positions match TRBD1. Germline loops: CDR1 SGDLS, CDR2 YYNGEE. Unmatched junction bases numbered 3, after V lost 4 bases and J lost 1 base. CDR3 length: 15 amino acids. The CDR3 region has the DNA TGTGCCAGCAGCTTAGGACAGGGGGCGAACACTGAAGCTTTCTTT. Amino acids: CASSLGQGANTEAFF. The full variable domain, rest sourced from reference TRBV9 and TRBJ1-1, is DSGVTQTPKHLITATGQRVTLRCSPRSGDLSVYWYQQSLDQGLQFLIQYYNGEERAKGNILERFSAQQFPDLHSELNLSSLELGDSALYFCASSLGQGANTEAFFGQGTRLTVV.

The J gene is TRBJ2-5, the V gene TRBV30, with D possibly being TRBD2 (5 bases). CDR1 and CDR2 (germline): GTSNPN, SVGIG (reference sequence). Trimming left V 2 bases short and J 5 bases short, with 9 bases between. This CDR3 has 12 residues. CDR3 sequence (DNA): TGTGCCTGGAGTTTTTCGGGGGAGACCCAGTACTTC. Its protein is CAWSFSGETQYF.

The CDR3 DNA follows: TGTGCCAGCAGCTTAAACAGCGGGGGCCGGGGAGATACGCAGTATTTT. It codes for CASSLNSGGRGDTQYF. The J gene is TRBJ2-3, the V gene TRBV7-9; TRBD2 matches 8 bases. The junction had 9 bases not matched to a gene; V was cut back by 2 bases and J by 5 bases. The CDR3 sequence is 16 residues long. Germline CDR1 is SEHNR and CDR2 is FQNEAQ (reference sequence).

In DNA, the CDR3 is TGTGCCAGCTCACCACAGGCAGGGGGGTACGAGCAGTACTTC. This translates into CASSPQAGGYEQYF. The genes are TRBV18 and TRBJ2-7, with a possible D match to TRBD1 (7 bases). The CDR3 covers 14 residues. CDR1 is KGHSH, CDR2 LQKENI, per germline. V dropped 1 base and J dropped 4 bases, with 11 bases sitting between them. Supplemented by reference TRBV18 and TRBJ2-7, the full variable domain reads NAGVMQNPRHLVRRRGQEARLRCSPMKGHSHVYWYRQLPEEGLKFMVYLQKENIIDESGMPKERFSAEFPKEGPSILRIQQVVRGDSAAYFCASSPQAGGYEQYFGPGTRLTVT.

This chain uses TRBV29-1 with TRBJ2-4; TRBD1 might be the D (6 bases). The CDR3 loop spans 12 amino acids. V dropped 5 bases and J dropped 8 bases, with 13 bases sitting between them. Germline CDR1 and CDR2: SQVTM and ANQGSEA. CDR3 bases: TGCAGCGTTTCCGGCCCAGGGGACATTCAGTACTTC. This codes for CSVSGPGDIQYF.

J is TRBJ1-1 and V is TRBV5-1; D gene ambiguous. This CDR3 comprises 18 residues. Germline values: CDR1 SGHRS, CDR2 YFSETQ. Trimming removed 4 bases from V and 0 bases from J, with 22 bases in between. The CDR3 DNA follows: TGCGCCAGCAGCGCAATTTACAGTTACCAGACTATGAACACTGAAGCTTTCTTT. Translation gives CASSAIYSYQTMNTEAFF.

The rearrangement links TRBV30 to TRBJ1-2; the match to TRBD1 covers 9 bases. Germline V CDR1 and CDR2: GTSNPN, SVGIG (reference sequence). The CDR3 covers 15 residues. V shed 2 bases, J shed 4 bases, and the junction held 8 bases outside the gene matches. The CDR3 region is CAWSPTGQGPYGYTF. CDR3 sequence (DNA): TGTGCCTGGAGTCCGACCGGACAGGGGCCCTATGGCTACACCTTC. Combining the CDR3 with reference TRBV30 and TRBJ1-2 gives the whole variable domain SQTIHQWPATLVQPVGSPLSLECTVEGTSNPNLYWYRQAAGRGLQLLFYSVGIGQISSEVPQNLSASRPQDRQFILSSKKLLLSDSGFYLCAWSPTGQGPYGYTFGSGTRLTVV.

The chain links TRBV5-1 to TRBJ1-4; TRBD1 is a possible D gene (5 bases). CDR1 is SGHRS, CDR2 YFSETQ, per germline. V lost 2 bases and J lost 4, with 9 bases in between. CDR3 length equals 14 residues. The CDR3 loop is CASSFLGVNEKLFF. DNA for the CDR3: TGCGCCAGCAGCTTTTTAGGGGTTAATGAAAAACTGTTTTTT.

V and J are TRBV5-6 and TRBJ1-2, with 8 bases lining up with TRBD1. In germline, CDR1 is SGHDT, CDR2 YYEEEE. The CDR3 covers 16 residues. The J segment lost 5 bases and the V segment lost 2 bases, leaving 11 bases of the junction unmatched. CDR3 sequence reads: CASSFQSGQGFYGYTF. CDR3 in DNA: TGTGCCAGCAGCTTTCAATCTGGACAGGGCTTTTATGGCTACACCTTC.